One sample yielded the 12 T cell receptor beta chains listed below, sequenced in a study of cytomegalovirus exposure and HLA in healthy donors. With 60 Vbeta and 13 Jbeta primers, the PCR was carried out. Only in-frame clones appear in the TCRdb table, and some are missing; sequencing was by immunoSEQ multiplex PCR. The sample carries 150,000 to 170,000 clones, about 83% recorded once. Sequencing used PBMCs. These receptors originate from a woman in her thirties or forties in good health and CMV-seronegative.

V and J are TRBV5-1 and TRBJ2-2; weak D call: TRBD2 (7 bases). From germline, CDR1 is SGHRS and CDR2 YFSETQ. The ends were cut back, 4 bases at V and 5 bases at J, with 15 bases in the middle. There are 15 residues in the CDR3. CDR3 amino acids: CASSPAKGGTGELFF. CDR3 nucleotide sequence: TGCGCCAGCAGCCCCGCGAAGGGGGGGACCGGGGAGCTGTTTTTT. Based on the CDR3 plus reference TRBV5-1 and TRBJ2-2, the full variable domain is KAGVTQTPRYLIKTRGQQVTLSCSPISGHRSVSWYQQTPGQGLQFLFEYFSETQRNKGNFPGRFSGRQFSNSRSEMNVSTLELGDSALYLCASSPAKGGTGELFFGEGSRLTVL.

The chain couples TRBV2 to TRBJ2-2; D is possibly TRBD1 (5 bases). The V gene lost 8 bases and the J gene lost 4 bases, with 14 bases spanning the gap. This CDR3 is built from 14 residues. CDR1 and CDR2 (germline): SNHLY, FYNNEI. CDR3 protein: CASGAESFTGELFF. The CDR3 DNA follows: TGTGCCAGCGGGGCGGAGTCGTTCACCGGGGAGCTGTTTTTT.

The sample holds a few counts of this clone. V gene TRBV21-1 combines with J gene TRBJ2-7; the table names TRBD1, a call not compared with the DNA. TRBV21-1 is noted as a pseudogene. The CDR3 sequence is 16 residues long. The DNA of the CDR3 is TGTGCCAGCCCGATGGGTAGGACAGGGAGCTCCTACGAGCAGTACTTC. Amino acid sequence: CASPMGRTGSSYEQYF.

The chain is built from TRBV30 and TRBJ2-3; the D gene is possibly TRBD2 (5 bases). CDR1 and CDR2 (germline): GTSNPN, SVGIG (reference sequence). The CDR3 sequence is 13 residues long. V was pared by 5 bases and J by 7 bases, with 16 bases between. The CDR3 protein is CAWSDGGAYTQYF. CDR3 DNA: TGTGCCTGGTCTGACGGAGGAGCATATACGCAGTATTTT. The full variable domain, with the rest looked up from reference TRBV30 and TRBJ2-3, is SQTIHQWPATLVQPVGSPLSLECTVEGTSNPNLYWYRQAAGRGLQLLFYSVGIGQISSEVPQNLSASRPQDRQFILSSKKLLLSDSGFYLCAWSDGGAYTQYFGPGTRLTVL.

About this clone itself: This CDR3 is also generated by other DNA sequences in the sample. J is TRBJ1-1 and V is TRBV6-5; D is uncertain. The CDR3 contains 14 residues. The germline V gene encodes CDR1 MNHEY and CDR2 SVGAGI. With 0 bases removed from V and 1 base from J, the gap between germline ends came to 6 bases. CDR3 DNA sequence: TGTGCCAGCAGTTACTCTGGCGGGAACACTGAAGCTTTCTTT. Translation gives CASSYSGGNTEAFF.

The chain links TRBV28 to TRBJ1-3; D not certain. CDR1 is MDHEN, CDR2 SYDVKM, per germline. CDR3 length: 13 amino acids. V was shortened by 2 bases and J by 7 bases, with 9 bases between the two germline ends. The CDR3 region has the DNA TGTGCCAGCAGTTTAGAGGAGAGGAACACCATATATTTT. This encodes CASSLEERNTIYF.

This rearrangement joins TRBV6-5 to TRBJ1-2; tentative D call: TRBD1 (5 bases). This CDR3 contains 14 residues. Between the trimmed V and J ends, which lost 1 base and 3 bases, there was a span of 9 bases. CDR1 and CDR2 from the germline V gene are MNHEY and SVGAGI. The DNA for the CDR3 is TGTGCCAGCAGTTACTTGGGGGGAGACTATGGCTACACCTTC. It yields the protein CASSYLGGDYGYTF.

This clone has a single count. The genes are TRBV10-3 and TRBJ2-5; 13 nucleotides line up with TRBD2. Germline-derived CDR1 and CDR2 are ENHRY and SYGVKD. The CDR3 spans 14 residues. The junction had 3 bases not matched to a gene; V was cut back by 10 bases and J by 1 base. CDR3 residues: CATRTSGGQETQYF. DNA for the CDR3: TGTGCCACTAGGACTAGCGGGGGCCAAGAGACCCAGTACTTC.

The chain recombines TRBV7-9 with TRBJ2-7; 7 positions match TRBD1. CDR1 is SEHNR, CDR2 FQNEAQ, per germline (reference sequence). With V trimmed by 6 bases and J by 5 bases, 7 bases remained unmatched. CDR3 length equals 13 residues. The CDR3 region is CASRLTGKDEQYF. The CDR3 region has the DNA TGTGCCAGCAGGTTGACAGGGAAAGACGAGCAGTACTTC.

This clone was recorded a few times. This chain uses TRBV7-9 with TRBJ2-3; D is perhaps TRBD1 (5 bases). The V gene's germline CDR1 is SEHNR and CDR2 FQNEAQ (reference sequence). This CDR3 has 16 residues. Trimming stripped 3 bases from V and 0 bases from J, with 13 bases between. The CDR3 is CASSFPPGISTDTQYF. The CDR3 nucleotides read TGTGCCAGCAGCTTCCCCCCAGGGATTAGCACAGATACGCAGTATTTT.

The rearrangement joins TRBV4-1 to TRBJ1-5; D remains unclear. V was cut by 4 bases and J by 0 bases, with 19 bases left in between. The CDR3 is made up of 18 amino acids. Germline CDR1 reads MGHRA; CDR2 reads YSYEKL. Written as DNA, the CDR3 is TGCGCCAGCAGCCTAAGACTAGGGAATAGCTATAGCAATCAGCCCCAGCATTTT. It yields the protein CASSLRLGNSYSNQPQHF.

CDR3 sequence: CASSGGTAWGFTEAFF. CDR3 nucleotides: TGCGCCAGCAGCGGGGGGACAGCTTGGGGCTTCACTGAAGCTTTCTTT. V gene TRBV5-1 combines with J gene TRBJ1-1; TRBD1 agrees at 7 bases. Germline V gene data show CDR1 as SGHRS and CDR2 as YFSETQ. The V gene end was trimmed by 4 bases and the J gene end by 4 bases; junction bases not matched to a gene: 13. The CDR3 is 16 amino acids.